What follows are 10 T cell receptor beta chains derived from one specimen sequenced in a study of blood T cell repertoires in COVID-19 (dated by TCRdb to the early 2020s). The library was produced with the immunoSEQ multiplex PCR assay. TCRdb mirrors the immuneACCESS table, restricted to in-frame sequences. Some clones are absent from its copies; in checked studies, under half trace to an unresolved V gene, and the reason for the others is unknown. This sample comprises about 34,000 clones, more than 80% of them detected only once. The ten largest clones add up to about 15% of the sample. The specimen was peripheral blood. These receptors originate from a woman in her 70s with acute or convalescent COVID-19.

V is TRBV18 and J is TRBJ2-1; 8 bases are shared with TRBD2. The V gene's germline CDR1 is KGHSH and CDR2 LQKENI. The trim removed 2 bases at V and 4 bases at J, leaving 4 bases unmatched. The CDR3 consists of 15 residues. CDR3 loop: CASSPVSGVYNEQFF. As DNA, the CDR3 is TGTGCCAGCTCACCAGTTAGCGGGGTATACAATGAGCAGTTCTTC.

Here the CDR3 DNA reads TGTGCCAGCAGTTACGGACAGGGAAAGGGGCCCCAGCATTTT. Encoded protein: CASSYGQGKGPQHF. The rearrangement joins TRBV5-6 to TRBJ1-5; 8 bases fit TRBD1. The CDR3 extends over 14 amino acids. V was pared by 5 bases and J by 9 bases, with 10 bases of the junction left unmatched. CDR1 is SGHDT and CDR2 is YYEEEE in the germline V gene.

This clone appeared once. The CDR3 DNA reads as TGTGCCACCAGTGATGGAGGGGAAGGCTCAGATACGCAGTATTTT. Translation: CATSDGGEGSDTQYF. This rearrangement joins TRBV24-1 to TRBJ2-3; D possibly corresponds to TRBD2 (6 bases). V was cut by 3 bases and J by 4 bases, with 13 bases left in between. Germline V gives CDR1 KGHDR, CDR2 SFDVKD. The length of the CDR3 is 15 residues.

This clone occurred a few times. The V and J genes are TRBV7-6 and TRBJ1-5, with D perhaps matching TRBD1 (5 bases). V lost 5 bases to trimming and J lost 4 bases, with 15 bases between them. Germline CDR1 and CDR2: SGHVS and FNYEAQ. The CDR3 has 15 amino acids. In nucleotides, the CDR3 is TGTGCCAGCAGCCTACAGTCAGGGTTAAATCAGCCCCAGCATTTT. Translation: CASSLQSGLNQPQHF.

The chain uses TRBV18 and TRBJ2-7, with D possibly being TRBD2 (5 bases). Trimming left V 6 bases short and J 3 bases short, with 15 bases between. CDR3 length: 14 residues. Germline assignment: CDR1 KGHSH and CDR2 LQKENI. The CDR3 bases are TGTGCCAGCTCGTCCCAGGCCCGGGGCTACGAGCAGTACTTC. Amino acids: CASSSQARGYEQYF.

The chain uses TRBV25-1 and TRBJ1-6; D uncertain. Trimming cost V 6 bases and J 6 bases, with 15 bases left between them. The CDR3 covers 15 residues. CDR1 and CDR2 (germline): MGHDK, SYGVNS. CDR3 bases: TGTGCCAGCAGGCACGGGCAGGCGGGTAATTCACCCCTCCACTTT. The encoded protein is CASRHGQAGNSPLHF.

This clone was counted only a few times. The genes are TRBV4-1 and TRBJ2-1, with D perhaps TRBD2 (5 bases). Germline assignment: CDR1 MGHRA and CDR2 YSYEKL. Trimming pared 1 base from V and 0 bases from J, leaving 10 bases between. The CDR3 spans 16 residues. The CDR3 spells CASSQVDLVSYNEQFF. CDR3 in DNA: TGCGCCAGCAGCCAAGTGGACTTGGTCTCCTACAATGAGCAGTTCTTC.

The chain recombines TRBV27 with TRBJ2-7, with 9 positions matching TRBD2. The J segment lost 2 bases and the V segment lost 10 bases, leaving 9 bases of the junction unmatched. From germline, CDR1 is MNHEY and CDR2 SMNVEV (reference sequence). The CDR3 has 14 amino acids. DNA of the CDR3: TGTGCCATCCTAGGGGTAGCGGGAGCCTACGAGCAGTACTTC. It encodes CAILGVAGAYEQYF.

V gene TRBV6-2 or TRBV6-3 combines with J gene TRBJ2-1; no definite D call. Looked up from germline, CDR1 is MNHEY and CDR2 is SVGEGT. There are 14 residues in the CDR3. Trimming took off 2 bases at V and 0 bases at J, with 5 bases between the two ends. Written as DNA, the CDR3 is TGTGCCAGCAGTTACCAAATCTCCTACAATGAGCAGTTCTTC. The encoded protein is CASSYQISYNEQFF.

J is TRBJ2-3 and V is TRBV5-1; 9 bases map to TRBD2. After removal of 4 bases from V and 0 bases from J, the junction contained 18 bases not matched to a gene. The CDR3 is made up of 20 amino acids. Germline lookup yields CDR1 SGHRS and CDR2 YFSETQ. The CDR3 reads CASSKARAGGAASSTDTQYF. CDR3 DNA sequence: TGCGCCAGCAGCAAAGCTAGGGCGGGAGGGGCCGCCTCTAGCACAGATACGCAGTATTTT. The full variable domain, in which reference TRBV5-1 and TRBJ2-3 provide the parts outside the CDR3, is KAGVTQTPRYLIKTRGQQVTLSCSPISGHRSVSWYQQTPGQGLQFLFEYFSETQRNKGNFPGRFSGRQFSNSRSEMNVSTLELGDSALYLCASSKARAGGAASSTDTQYFGPGTRLTVL.